These 9 T cell receptor beta chains were sequenced from one sample in a study of blood T cells in healthy people across ages. The second PCR ran roughly 7 to 12 cycles with a sample-barcoded 5' primer and J-beta primers. TCRdb itself ran the 5' RACE reads through MiXCR, one entry per CDR3 protein. The sample includes around 1,500,000 distinct CDR3 sequences, roughly 27% of them seen just once. Sequencing used blood. Receptors originate from a woman aged 25 to 45 in good health.

Ten or more counts support this clonotype. V gene TRBV20-1 combines with J gene TRBJ1-2; the D is unclear. The CDR3 sequence is 13 residues long. Germline-derived CDR1 and CDR2 are DFQATT and SNEGSKA (reference sequence). V was clipped by 6 bases and J by 0 bases, with 11 bases between them. The CDR3 DNA is TGCAGTGCACCCCCCCAAGCTAACTATGGCTACACCTTC. Its translation: CSAPPQANYGYTF.

In the case of this clonotype: A much bigger clone sits one base away, suggesting this may be a read error. This rearrangement joins TRBV20-1 to TRBJ2-4; tentatively, D is TRBD1 (5 bases). The CDR3 consists of 16 residues. Germline lookup yields CDR1 DFQATT and CDR2 SNEGSKA (reference sequence). V was trimmed by 1 base and J by 5 bases, leaving 18 bases between them. CDR3 coding DNA: TGCAGTGCTAGAGGGGGCCTGACAGCACCTGAAAACATTCAGTACTTC. Protein product: CSARGGLTAPENIQYF.

In this sample, this clonotype turned up many times. This rearrangement joins TRBV7-9 to TRBJ2-1, with 11 bases lining up with TRBD1. Germline-derived CDR1 and CDR2 are SEHNR and FQNEAQ (reference sequence). The CDR3 covers 17 residues. Trimming removed 6 bases from V and 5 bases from J; junction bases left unmatched: 12. The CDR3 DNA is TGTGCCAGCAGTCAGCCCGGACAGGGGGCGAACCACAATGAGCAGTTCTTC. Translating gives CASSQPGQGANHNEQFF.

The J gene is TRBJ1-2, the V gene TRBV9; D may be TRBD1 (5 bases). Looked up from germline, CDR1 is SGDLS and CDR2 is YYNGEE. V was clipped by 5 bases and J by 10 bases, with 21 bases between them. The CDR3 sequence is 14 residues long. The CDR3 spells CASSQGGQLGAYTF. CDR3 DNA sequence: TGTGCCAGCAGTCAAGGCGGACAACTAGGAGCCTACACCTTC.

This clonotype was observed a few times. The rearrangement uses TRBV20-1 and TRBJ2-3, with D uncertain. Germline-derived CDR1 and CDR2 are DFQATT and SNEGSKA (reference sequence). This CDR3 has 14 residues. V lost 6 bases and J 5 bases, leaving 18 bases between the germline ends. The CDR3 loop is CSAPSTRKVDTQYF. The CDR3 nucleotides are TGCAGTGCCCCCTCGACAAGGAAAGTAGATACGCAGTATTTT.

This clonotype occurred a few times. The chain combines TRBV18 with TRBJ2-1; 7 nucleotides agree with TRBD2. This CDR3 region has 14 residues. CDR1 and CDR2 from the germline V gene are KGHSH and LQKENI. The V segment lost 6 bases and the J segment 5 bases; nucleotides outside the gene matches: 7. DNA for the CDR3: TGTGCCAGCTCGCCCCTTGGGAGGGACAATGAGCAGTTCTTC. Translated, it gives CASSPLGRDNEQFF.

This chain connects TRBV12-5 to TRBJ1-6, with D tentatively TRBD1 (6 bases). The CDR3 extends over 17 amino acids. Trimming shortened V by 2 bases and J by 13 bases, and 24 bases separated the two germline ends. Germline V CDR1 and CDR2: LGHNT, FRNRAP. In nucleotides, the CDR3 is TGTGCTAGTGGTTTGTTCGCGGGGGGGGCCCAGTTTTGGCCCCTCCACTTT. This codes for CASGLFAGGAQFWPLHF.

V is TRBV7-2 and J is TRBJ2-2, with 9 bases aligning to TRBD1. The CDR3 has 16 amino acids. Per germline, CDR1 SGHTA and CDR2 FQGNSA. V trimming: 3 bases; J trimming: 6 bases; junction bases outside the gene matches: 8. DNA of the CDR3: TGTGCCAGCAGCTTCTCCGGGACAGGGATCGCCGGGGAGCTGTTTTTT. This codes for CASSFSGTGIAGELFF.

Only a few counts were recorded for this clonotype. The chain couples TRBV2 to TRBJ1-5; tentatively, D is TRBD1 (6 bases). Deletions cut 6 bases from V and 1 base from J, with 16 bases between. This CDR3 is built from 16 residues. Germline-derived CDR1 and CDR2 are SNHLY and FYNNEI. Here the CDR3 DNA reads TGTGCCAGCAGGCCCAGGGGTCTAGGGAGCAATCAGCCCCAGCATTTT. Amino acid sequence: CASRPRGLGSNQPQHF.